These 20 T cell receptor beta chains came from one sample sequenced in a study of radiotherapy plus CTLA-4 blockade in lung cancer. Sequencing used immunoSEQ multiplex PCR; TCRdb keeps in-frame clones, though not all of them. Altogether around 40,000 clones are present, 75% being singletons, with the ten largest covering just over 9.5%. The sample in question was peripheral blood, obtained from a patient treated with radiotherapy plus ipilimumab. Source of these receptors: a human donor with non-small cell lung cancer who had stable disease on radiotherapy plus ipilimumab.

This clone was observed a single time. The CDR3 region has the DNA TGTGCCAGCAGCTTGGGCAGAAACAATGAGCAGTTCTTC. It codes for CASSLGRNNEQFF. The genes are TRBV5-4 and TRBJ2-1; D gene unclear. There are 13 residues in the CDR3. V was pared by 0 bases and J by 5 bases, with 6 bases between. CDR1 is SGHNT and CDR2 is YYREEE in the germline V gene (reference sequence).

A single count supports this clone. For the CDR3, the DNA is TGTGCCAGCAGCCCGGCGGGACTAGCGGTTCACAATGAGCAGTTCTTC. Translation gives CASSPAGLAVHNEQFF. V gene TRBV11-3 combines with J gene TRBJ2-1, with 11 bases matching TRBD2. V shed 5 bases, J shed 5 bases, and the junction held 8 bases outside the gene matches. Germline CDR1 is SGHNT and CDR2 is YENEEA. The CDR3 has 16 residues.

A single count supports this clone. The genes are TRBV10-3 and TRBJ1-5; TRBD1 aligns across 8 bases. The V gene's germline CDR1 is ENHRY and CDR2 SYGVKD. The V gene end was trimmed by 9 bases and the J gene end by 9 bases; junction bases not matched to a gene: 13. This CDR3 region has 14 residues. CDR3 region: CAIPPGGTGGPQHF. In DNA, the CDR3 is TGTGCCATACCGCCAGGGGGGACAGGAGGGCCCCAGCATTTT.

V and J are TRBV7-9 and TRBJ1-2, with D perhaps TRBD1 (5 bases). The germline gives CDR1 SEHNR, CDR2 FQNEAQ (reference sequence). V shed 5 bases and J shed 7 bases, with 14 bases lying between them. This CDR3 has 13 amino acids. The CDR3 sequence is CASSQTQGFGYTF. Written as DNA, the CDR3 is TGTGCCAGCAGCCAGACGCAGGGATTTGGCTACACCTTC.

V gene TRBV9 combines with J gene TRBJ2-7; possible D gene TRBD2, 5 bases. Looked up from germline, CDR1 is SGDLS and CDR2 is YYNGEE. Deletions cut 5 bases from V and 3 bases from J, with 12 bases between. The CDR3 is made up of 13 amino acids. CDR3 coding DNA: TGTGCCAGCAGTGAGGGTATGTTCTACGAGCAGTACTTC. Protein sequence: CASSEGMFYEQYF.

The chain employs TRBV5-1 and TRBJ1-4, with D unclear. With 5 bases removed from V and 0 bases from J, the gap between germline ends came to 8 bases. This CDR3 is 14 amino acids long. Per germline, CDR1 SGHRS and CDR2 YFSETQ. Here the CDR3 reads CASRAVTTNEKLFF. The CDR3 DNA reads as TGCGCCAGCAGGGCCGTTACAACTAATGAAAAACTGTTTTTT.

V usage is TRBV30 and J usage is TRBJ1-4, with a weak D call TRBD1 (5 bases). V lost 3 bases to trimming and J lost 5 bases, with 16 bases between them. The germline CDR1 and CDR2 sequences are GTSNPN and SVGIG (reference sequence). The CDR3 totals 15 residues. The CDR3 loop reads CAWRETGNQNEKLFF. The CDR3 nucleotides are TGTGCCTGGAGGGAAACAGGAAATCAGAATGAAAAACTGTTTTTT.

This rearrangement joins TRBV5-1 to TRBJ2-1; 9 bases align to TRBD2. J lost 7 bases, V lost 5 bases, and 10 bases had no gene match. CDR1 SGHRS and CDR2 YFSETQ come from the germline V gene. The CDR3 consists of 15 residues. The CDR3 region is CASRIAGVTGNEQFF. CDR3 nucleotide sequence: TGCGCCAGCAGGATAGCGGGGGTGACGGGGAATGAGCAGTTCTTC.

The rearrangement links TRBV25-1 to TRBJ1-2; 7 nucleotides line up with TRBD1. Germline CDR1 reads MGHDK; CDR2 reads SYGVNS. V lost 5 bases, J lost 1 base, and 4 bases stayed unmatched. The CDR3 consists of 14 residues. CDR3 protein: CASSKGQLNYGYTF. In nucleotides, the CDR3 is TGTGCCAGCAGTAAGGGACAGCTTAACTATGGCTACACCTTC.

The rearrangement uses TRBV10-3 and TRBJ1-2; D is uncertain. This CDR3 comprises 13 residues. Germline V gives CDR1 ENHRY, CDR2 SYGVKD. The V end was cut by 5 bases, the J end by 3 bases, with 10 bases between. In DNA form, the CDR3 reads TGTGCCATCAGTCCTCGGAGCCACTATGGCTACACCTTC. Translated, it gives CAISPRSHYGYTF.

This clone has a count of ten or more. The CDR3 reads CASSRSGLAGAEFF. CDR3 sequence (DNA): TGTGCCAGCAGCCGATCTGGACTAGCGGGGGCGGAGTTCTTC. The chain links TRBV14 to TRBJ2-1, with 13 bases that match TRBD2. Trimming took 4 bases from V and 14 from J; bases not matched to a gene: 8. The CDR3 covers 14 residues. CDR1 is SGHDN and CDR2 is FVKESK in the germline V gene.

The chain has TRBV30 and TRBJ2-5, with D possibly being TRBD2 (6 bases). V was pared by 2 bases and J by 1 base, with 11 bases between. CDR3 size: 14 residues. Germline loops: CDR1 GTSNPN, CDR2 SVGIG (reference sequence). The CDR3 here is CAWSRWGVQETQYF. CDR3 coding DNA: TGTGCCTGGAGTCGTTGGGGGGTCCAAGAGACCCAGTACTTC.

The V call is TRBV27, the J call TRBJ1-1, with D hard to call. V gave up 7 bases and J gave up 1 base, with 10 bases separating them. The CDR3 consists of 13 residues. The germline CDR1 and CDR2 sequences are MNHEY and SMNVEV (reference sequence). CDR3 nucleotides: TGTGCCAGCAAACTGCAACGGAACACTGAAGCTTTCTTT. Protein product: CASKLQRNTEAFF.

V usage is TRBV19 and J usage is TRBJ1-3; no clear D gene. The germline V and J ends were trimmed by 7 bases and 2 bases, with 9 bases remaining between them. The CDR3 spans 13 residues. The V gene's germline CDR1 is LNHDA and CDR2 SQIVND (reference sequence). CDR3 DNA sequence: TGTGCCAGTATGAGACTACCTGGAAACACCATATATTTT. This translates into CASMRLPGNTIYF.

Note on this clone: Distinct nucleotide sequences in the sample also encode this CDR3. The chain couples TRBV7-2 to TRBJ1-6; 8 bases fit TRBD1. The trim removed 1 base at V and 10 bases at J, leaving 6 bases unmatched. CDR3 length: 15 residues. Germline lookup yields CDR1 SGHTA and CDR2 FQGNSA. CDR3 region: CASSLEDRVSSPLHF. DNA of the CDR3: TGTGCCAGCAGCTTAGAGGACAGGGTGAGCTCACCCCTCCACTTT. Full variable domain (rest looked up from reference TRBV7-2 and TRBJ1-6): GAGVSQSPSNKVTEKGKDVELRCDPISGHTALYWYRQSLGQGLEFLIYFQGNSAPDKSGLPSDRFSAERTGGSVSTLTIQRTQQEDSAVYLCASSLEDRVSSPLHFGNGTRLTVT.

The chain has TRBV28 and TRBJ1-2, with TRBD1 identical over 12 bases. CDR3 length: 15 amino acids. Unmatched junction bases numbered 3, after V lost 2 bases and J lost 5 bases. The V gene's germline CDR1 is MDHEN and CDR2 SYDVKM. The CDR3 DNA follows: TGTGCCAGCAGTTTAGGGACAGGGGGCGATTATGGCTACACCTTC. The encoded protein is CASSLGTGGDYGYTF.

The chain recombines TRBV9 with TRBJ1-3, with D perhaps TRBD1 (5 bases). V lost 0 bases and J lost 4, with 11 bases in between. The CDR3 consists of 15 residues. Germline V lookup: CDR1 SGDLS, CDR2 YYNGEE. CDR3: CASSVAPRAGNTIYF. The CDR3 DNA reads TGTGCCAGCAGCGTAGCCCCCAGGGCCGGAAACACCATATATTTT.

This chain uses TRBV5-8 with TRBJ1-1; 7 nucleotides agree with TRBD1. J was trimmed by 9 bases and V by 4 bases; bases with no gene match: 12. CDR3 length equals 14 residues. Germline lookup yields CDR1 SGHTS and CDR2 YDEGEE. CDR3 loop: CASSPRQGVRQAFF. The CDR3 DNA follows: TGTGCCAGCAGCCCAAGACAGGGAGTTAGGCAAGCTTTCTTT.

The chain links TRBV5-6 to TRBJ1-2, with 11 bases fitting TRBD1. V dropped 4 bases and J dropped 7; count of bases not matched to a gene: 6. The germline gives CDR1 SGHDT, CDR2 YYEEEE. The CDR3 extends over 14 amino acids. CDR3 bases: TGTGCCAGCAGCCTGTGGACAGGGGGCCTTGGCTACACCTTC. Protein sequence: CASSLWTGGLGYTF.

The V call is TRBV11-2, the J call TRBJ1-2; D is undetermined. The CDR3 runs 15 residues. V lost 5 bases to trimming and J lost 2 bases, with 15 bases between them. Germline values: CDR1 SGHAT, CDR2 FQNNGV. CDR3 loop: CASSNGMGFNYGYTF. CDR3 in DNA: TGTGCCAGCAGCAACGGGATGGGGTTCAACTATGGCTACACCTTC.